A single sample is the source of the 14 T cell receptor beta chains below, sequenced in a study of human versus mouse CDR3 diversity and MHC coevolution. Some clones are missing from TCRdb's copy, which holds only in-frame ones; the method was immunoSEQ multiplex PCR. The sample has around 74,000 clones, less than 95% seen once. The sample consisted of naive CD4+ T cells from blood. Documented subset: CD45RO-negative CD62L-positive naive CD4 T cells. The source of these receptors is a person between 25 and 69 years old in good health.

The gene calls are TRBV7-9 and TRBJ2-5; possibly TRBD2 for D (5 bases). V was cut by 7 bases and J by 4 bases, with 19 bases left in between. Per germline, CDR1 SEHNR and CDR2 FQNEAQ (reference sequence). This CDR3 has 15 residues. CDR3 bases: TGTGCCAGCACCAAACCAGGCCGGGCGGGAGAGACCCAGTACTTC. Its protein product is CASTKPGRAGETQYF.

The chain combines TRBV21-1 with TRBJ1-2; the tabulated D call, TRBD1, remains unverified against the DNA. TRBV21-1 corresponds to a pseudogene. The CDR3 loop spans 14 amino acids. CDR3 sequence: CASTPGGAKYGYTF. Written as DNA, the CDR3 is TGTGCCAGCACCCCAGGGGGCGCGAAATATGGCTACACCTTC.

The chain couples TRBV10-3 to TRBJ2-5, with 8 bases lining up with TRBD1. Germline V gene sequence: CDR1 ENHRY, CDR2 SYGVKD. The CDR3 runs to 13 residues. V shed 6 bases and J 2 bases; nucleotides not matched to a gene: 2. CDR3 residues: CAISGTGQETQYF. DNA of the CDR3: TGTGCCATCAGCGGGACAGGACAAGAGACCCAGTACTTC.

The genes are TRBV29-1 and TRBJ2-2; no firm D call. Germline V gives CDR1 SQVTM, CDR2 ANQGSEA. Trimming left V 4 bases short and J 3 bases short, with 3 bases between. This CDR3 spans 11 amino acids. The CDR3 region has the DNA TGCAGCGTTGCTTACACCGGGGAGCTGTTTTTT. The encoded protein is CSVAYTGELFF.

The J gene is TRBJ2-3, the V gene TRBV7-9, with 10 nucleotides matching TRBD2. The germline V gene encodes CDR1 SEHNR and CDR2 FQNEAQ (reference sequence). There are 15 residues in the CDR3. Trimming at V came to 7 bases and at J to 2 bases, leaving 6 bases not matched to a gene. CDR3 protein: CASTPGTSATDTQYF. CDR3 DNA sequence: TGTGCCAGCACCCCCGGGACTAGCGCCACAGATACGCAGTATTTT.

The V call is TRBV29-1, the J call TRBJ2-3, with D perhaps TRBD2 (5 bases). V was cut by 1 base and J by 0 bases, with 17 bases left in between. CDR3 length: 17 amino acids. The germline V gene encodes CDR1 SQVTM and CDR2 ANQGSEA. The CDR3 reads CSVEGSGLGVSTDTQYF. The CDR3 DNA follows: TGCAGCGTTGAAGGCTCCGGCCTCGGGGTGAGCACAGATACGCAGTATTTT.

This chain connects TRBV5-1 to TRBJ1-1; the D is unclear. This CDR3 has 13 amino acids. Per germline, CDR1 SGHRS and CDR2 YFSETQ. V lost 0 bases to trimming and J lost 0 bases, with 3 bases between them. CDR3 in amino acids: CASSLAVNTEAFF. The CDR3 nucleotides read TGCGCCAGCAGCTTGGCTGTGAACACTGAAGCTTTCTTT.

This clone showed up just a few times. The gene calls are TRBV14 and TRBJ1-1; D perhaps matches TRBD1 (6 bases). Germline assignment: CDR1 SGHDN and CDR2 FVKESK. This CDR3 is 12 amino acids long. Trimming took off 4 bases at V and 4 bases at J, with 7 bases between the two ends. In DNA, the CDR3 is TGTGCCAGCAGCCCACAGGGCACTGAAGCTTTCTTT. It encodes CASSPQGTEAFF.

The chain couples TRBV11-2 to TRBJ2-5, with TRBD1 as a possible D gene (6 bases). The CDR3 covers 14 residues. V lost 5 bases and J 5 bases, leaving 15 bases between the germline ends. The germline V gene encodes CDR1 SGHAT and CDR2 FQNNGV. The CDR3 DNA is TGTGCCAGCAGCCGCACAGGGTCTTGGGAGACCCAGTACTTC. Protein sequence: CASSRTGSWETQYF.

V usage is TRBV2 and J usage is TRBJ1-1, with unresolved D. Germline-derived CDR1 and CDR2 are SNHLY and FYNNEI. V was shortened by 4 bases and J by 6 bases, with 15 bases between the two germline ends. The length of the CDR3 is 14 residues. The CDR3 sequence is CASSAEEARAEAFF. In nucleotides, the CDR3 is TGTGCCAGCAGTGCGGAAGAGGCTCGGGCTGAAGCTTTCTTT.

The chain employs TRBV7-9 and TRBJ2-1; 8 nucleotides align to TRBD2. CDR3 length: 17 residues. The V segment lost 1 base and the J segment 3 bases; nucleotides outside the gene matches: 8. Per germline, CDR1 SEHNR and CDR2 FQNEAQ (reference sequence). DNA of the CDR3: TGTGCCAGCAGCTTAGAGGTGGTTAGCGGGGACTACAATGAGCAGTTCTTC. Protein: CASSLEVVSGDYNEQFF.

This chain joins TRBV2 and TRBJ2-3, with 9 bases matching TRBD1. The CDR3 has 16 amino acids. V lost 6 bases to trimming and J lost 4 bases; unmatched junction nucleotides: 11. Germline V CDR1 and CDR2: SNHLY, FYNNEI. Here the CDR3 reads CASRANRGRGSDTQYF. The CDR3 nucleotides read TGTGCCAGCAGGGCAAACAGGGGGCGCGGGTCAGATACGCAGTATTTT. Full variable domain (rest looked up from reference TRBV2 and TRBJ2-3): EPEVTQTPSHQVTQMGQEVILRCVPISNHLYFYWYRQILGQKVEFLVSFYNNEISEKSEIFDDQFSVERPDGSNFTLKIRSTKLEDSAMYFCASRANRGRGSDTQYFGPGTRLTVL.

The chain is built from TRBV7-2 and TRBJ2-5; D is undetermined. This CDR3 has 14 amino acids. Trimming stripped 2 bases from V and 1 base from J, with 8 bases between. The V gene's germline CDR1 is SGHTA and CDR2 FQGNSA. The CDR3 nucleotides are TGTGCCAGCAGCTTATCGTACTCCCAAGAGACCCAGTACTTC. Its protein product is CASSLSYSQETQYF.

The chain couples TRBV6-5 to TRBJ2-1, with D perhaps TRBD1 (5 bases). The CDR3 covers 14 residues. V was clipped by 0 bases and J by 5 bases, with 8 bases between them. Per germline, CDR1 MNHEY and CDR2 SVGAGI. CDR3 sequence (DNA): TGTGCCAGCAGTTACTCGCTCAGGGACAATGAGCAGTTCTTC. Encoded protein: CASSYSLRDNEQFF.